This TCR beta chain emerged from a study of shared clonotypes between healthy human individuals. Researchers divided each subset's genomic DNA evenly across several immunoSEQ plates. Libraries were prepared by immunoSEQ multiplex PCR; TCRdb keeps only in-frame clonotypes and omits some of them. The sample holds 520,000 or so clones; more than 65% are singletons and the top ten take 10% to 15%. The CDR3 totals 15 residues. Germline-derived CDR1 and CDR2 are KGHSH and LQKENI. The V end lost 3 bases, the J end lost 1 base, and 12 bases lay between the germline ends. Sequencing was carried out using PBMCs. This TCR was recovered from a woman aged 35 to 49 in good health. Some clones in this sample may be carry-over from other donors' samples. J is TRBJ1-1 and V is TRBV18, with D hard to call. CDR3 amino acids: CASSPSGNRNTEAFF. In nucleotides, the CDR3 is TGTGCCAGCTCACCGAGCGGGAATAGGAACACTGAAGCTTTCTTT.